The source of this T cell receptor beta chain is a study of cytomegalovirus exposure and HLA in healthy donors. V was clipped by 2 bases and J by 2 bases; unmatched bases: 5. The CDR3 has 15 amino acids. The germline V gene has CDR1 SGHDT and CDR2 YYEEEE. To note about this clone: Its target is unknown.

Whole-study findings and limits: In a later analysis, at a false discovery rate of 0.05, roughly 18,000 TCR beta sequences were associated with HLA alleles. Specific recognition of CMV antigens was confirmed in vitro for a few chains (all CMV-associated).

PCR amplification relied on 60 Vbeta primers (plus 13 Jbeta primers). The method was immunoSEQ multiplex PCR; TCRdb's version includes in-frame clones alone and lacks a portion of them. In total, the table holds 150,000 or so clones. The rearrangement joins TRBV5-6 to TRBJ2-3; 7 bases fit TRBD1. The clonotype originates from a woman aged 40 to 50 in good health and CMV-seropositive. Sequencing used PBMCs. DNA of the CDR3: TGTGCCAGCAGCTTCGGGACAGCTCTCACAGATACGCAGTATTTT. It yields the protein CASSFGTALTDTQYF. Using reference TRBV5-6 and TRBJ2-3 for the parts outside the CDR3, the full variable domain is DAGVTQSPTHLIKTRGQQVTLRCSPKSGHDTVSWYQQALGQGPQFIFQYYEEEERQRGNFPDRFSGHQFPNYSSELNVNALLLGDSALYLCASSFGTALTDTQYFGPGTRLTVL.